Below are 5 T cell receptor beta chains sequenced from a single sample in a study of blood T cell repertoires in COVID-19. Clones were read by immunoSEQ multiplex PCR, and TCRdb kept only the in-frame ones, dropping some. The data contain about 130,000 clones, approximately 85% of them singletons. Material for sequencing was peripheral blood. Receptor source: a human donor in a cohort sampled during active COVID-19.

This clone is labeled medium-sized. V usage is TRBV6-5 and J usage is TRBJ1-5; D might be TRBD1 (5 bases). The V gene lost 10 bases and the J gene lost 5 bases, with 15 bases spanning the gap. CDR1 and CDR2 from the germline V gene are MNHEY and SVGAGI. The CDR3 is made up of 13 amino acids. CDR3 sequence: CATLDGDYQPQHF. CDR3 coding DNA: TGTGCCACCCTAGACGGGGACTATCAGCCCCAGCATTTT.

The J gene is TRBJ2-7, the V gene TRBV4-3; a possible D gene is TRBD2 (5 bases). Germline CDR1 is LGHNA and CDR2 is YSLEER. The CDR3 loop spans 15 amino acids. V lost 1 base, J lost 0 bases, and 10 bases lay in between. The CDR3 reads CASSQVERSSYEQYF. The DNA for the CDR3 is TGCGCCAGCAGCCAAGTCGAGCGGTCCTCCTACGAGCAGTACTTC.

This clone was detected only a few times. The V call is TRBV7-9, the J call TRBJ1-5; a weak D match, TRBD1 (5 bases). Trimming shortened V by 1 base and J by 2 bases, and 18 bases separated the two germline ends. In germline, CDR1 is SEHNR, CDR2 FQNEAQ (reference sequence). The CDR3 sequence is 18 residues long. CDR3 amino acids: CASSLGVFQGGGNQPQHF. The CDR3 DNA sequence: TGTGCCAGCAGCTTAGGAGTTTTTCAGGGCGGTGGCAATCAGCCCCAGCATTTT. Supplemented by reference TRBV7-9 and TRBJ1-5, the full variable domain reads DTGVSQNPRHKITKRGQNVTFRCDPISEHNRLYWYRQTLGQGPEFLTYFQNEAQLEKSRLLSDRFSAERPKGSFSTLEIQRTEQGDSAMYLCASSLGVFQGGGNQPQHFGDGTRLSIL.

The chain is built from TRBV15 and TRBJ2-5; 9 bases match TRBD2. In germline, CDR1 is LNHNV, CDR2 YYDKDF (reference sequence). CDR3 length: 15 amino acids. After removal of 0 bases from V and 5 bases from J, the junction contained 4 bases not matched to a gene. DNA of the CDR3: TGTGCCACCAGCAGAGAGAGGCTAGCGGGGGAGACCCAGTACTTC. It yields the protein CATSRERLAGETQYF.

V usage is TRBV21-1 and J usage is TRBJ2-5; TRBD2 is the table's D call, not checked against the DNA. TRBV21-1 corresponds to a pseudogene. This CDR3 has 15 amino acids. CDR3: CASTKPPGGRGTQYF. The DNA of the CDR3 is TGTGCCAGCACCAAACCGCCGGGAGGGCGCGGGACCCAGTACTTC.